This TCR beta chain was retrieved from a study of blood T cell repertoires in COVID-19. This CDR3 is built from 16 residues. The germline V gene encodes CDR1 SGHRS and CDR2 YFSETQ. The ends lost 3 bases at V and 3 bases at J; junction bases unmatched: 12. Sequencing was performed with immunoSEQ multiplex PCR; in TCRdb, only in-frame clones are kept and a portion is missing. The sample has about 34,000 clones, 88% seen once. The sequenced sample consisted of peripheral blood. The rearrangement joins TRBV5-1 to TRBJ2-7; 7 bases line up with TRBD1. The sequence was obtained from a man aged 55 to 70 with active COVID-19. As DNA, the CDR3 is TGCGCCAGCAGCTATGACGGGACAGTCATAAACTACGAGCAGTACTTC. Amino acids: CASSYDGTVINYEQYF.